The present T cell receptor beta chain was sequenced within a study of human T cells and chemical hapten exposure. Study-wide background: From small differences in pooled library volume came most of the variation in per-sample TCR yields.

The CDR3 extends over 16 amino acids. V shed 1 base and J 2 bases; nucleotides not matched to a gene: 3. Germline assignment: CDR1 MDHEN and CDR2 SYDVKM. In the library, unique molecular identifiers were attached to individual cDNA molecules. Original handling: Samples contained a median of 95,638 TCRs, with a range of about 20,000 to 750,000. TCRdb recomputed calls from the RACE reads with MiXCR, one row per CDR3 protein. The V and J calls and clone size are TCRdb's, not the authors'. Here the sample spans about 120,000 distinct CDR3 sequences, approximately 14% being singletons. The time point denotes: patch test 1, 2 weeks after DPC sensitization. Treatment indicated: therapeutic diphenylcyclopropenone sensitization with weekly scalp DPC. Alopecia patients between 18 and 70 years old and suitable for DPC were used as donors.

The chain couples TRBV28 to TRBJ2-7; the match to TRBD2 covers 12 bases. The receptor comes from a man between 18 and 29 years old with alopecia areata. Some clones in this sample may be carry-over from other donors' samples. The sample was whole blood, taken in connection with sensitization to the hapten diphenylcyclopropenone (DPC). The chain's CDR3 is CASSLFLAGGPYEQYF. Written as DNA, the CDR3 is TGTGCCAGCAGTTTATTCCTAGCGGGGGGGCCCTACGAGCAGTACTTC.